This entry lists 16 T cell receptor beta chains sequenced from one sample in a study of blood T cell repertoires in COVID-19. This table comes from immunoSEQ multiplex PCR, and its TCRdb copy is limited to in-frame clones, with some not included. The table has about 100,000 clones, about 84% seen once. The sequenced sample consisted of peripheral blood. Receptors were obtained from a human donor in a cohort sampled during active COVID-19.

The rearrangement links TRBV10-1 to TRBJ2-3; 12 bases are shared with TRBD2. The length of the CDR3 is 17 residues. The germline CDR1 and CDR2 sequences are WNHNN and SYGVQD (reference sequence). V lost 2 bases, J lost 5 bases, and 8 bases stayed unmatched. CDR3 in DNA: TGCGCCAGCAGTGAGAGTCTAGCGGGGGGGTTCGGAGATACGCAGTATTTT. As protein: CASSESLAGGFGDTQYF.

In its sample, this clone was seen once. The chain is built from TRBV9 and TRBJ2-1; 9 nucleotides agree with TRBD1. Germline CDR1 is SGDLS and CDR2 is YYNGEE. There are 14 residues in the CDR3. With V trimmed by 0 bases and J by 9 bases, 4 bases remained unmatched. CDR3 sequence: CASSVVQGAGEQFF. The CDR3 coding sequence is TGTGCCAGCAGCGTAGTACAGGGGGCGGGTGAGCAGTTCTTC.

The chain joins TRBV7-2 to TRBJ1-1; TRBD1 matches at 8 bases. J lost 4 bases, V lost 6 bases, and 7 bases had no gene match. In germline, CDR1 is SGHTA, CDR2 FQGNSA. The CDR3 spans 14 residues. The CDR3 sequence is CASSPDREFTEAFF. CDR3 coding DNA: TGTGCCAGCAGTCCGGACAGGGAATTCACTGAAGCTTTCTTT. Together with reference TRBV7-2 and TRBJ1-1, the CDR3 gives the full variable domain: GAGVSQSPSNKVTEKGKDVELRCDPISGHTALYWYRQSLGQGLEFLIYFQGNSAPDKSGLPSDRFSAERTGGSVSTLTIQRTQQEDSAVYLCASSPDREFTEAFFGQGTRLTVV.

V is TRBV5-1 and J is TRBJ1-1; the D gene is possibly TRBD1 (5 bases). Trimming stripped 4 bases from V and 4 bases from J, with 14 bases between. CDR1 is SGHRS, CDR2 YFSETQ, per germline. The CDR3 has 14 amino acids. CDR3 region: CASSLLAGGTEAFF. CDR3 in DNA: TGCGCCAGCAGCCTACTCGCGGGGGGCACTGAAGCTTTCTTT.

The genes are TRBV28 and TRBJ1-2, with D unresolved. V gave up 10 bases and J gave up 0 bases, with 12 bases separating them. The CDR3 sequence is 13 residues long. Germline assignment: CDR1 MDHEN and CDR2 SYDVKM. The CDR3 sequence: CATRVGANYGYTF. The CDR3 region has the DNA TGTGCCACGAGGGTGGGAGCTAACTATGGCTACACCTTC.

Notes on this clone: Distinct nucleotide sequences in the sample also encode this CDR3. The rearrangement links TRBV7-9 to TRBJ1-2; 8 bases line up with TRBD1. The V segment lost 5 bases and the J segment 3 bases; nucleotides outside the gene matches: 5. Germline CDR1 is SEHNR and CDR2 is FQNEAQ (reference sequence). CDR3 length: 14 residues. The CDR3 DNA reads TGTGCCAGCAGCCTTAACAGGGGGGACTATGGCTACACCTTC. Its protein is CASSLNRGDYGYTF.

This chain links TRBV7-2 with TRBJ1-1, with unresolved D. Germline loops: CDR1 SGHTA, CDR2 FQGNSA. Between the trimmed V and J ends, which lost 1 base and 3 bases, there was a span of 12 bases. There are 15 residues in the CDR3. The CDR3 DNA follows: TGTGCCAGCAGCTTAGAAACCTTGGACTACACTGAAGCTTTCTTT. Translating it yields CASSLETLDYTEAFF. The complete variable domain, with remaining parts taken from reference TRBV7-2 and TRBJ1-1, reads GAGVSQSPSNKVTEKGKDVELRCDPISGHTALYWYRQSLGQGLEFLIYFQGNSAPDKSGLPSDRFSAERTGGSVSTLTIQRTQQEDSAVYLCASSLETLDYTEAFFGQGTRLTVV.

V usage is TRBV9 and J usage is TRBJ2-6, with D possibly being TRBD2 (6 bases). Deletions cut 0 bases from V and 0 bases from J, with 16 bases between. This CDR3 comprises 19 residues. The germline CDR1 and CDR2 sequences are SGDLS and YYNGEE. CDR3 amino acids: CASSVGGVSSSSGANVLTF. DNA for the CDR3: TGTGCCAGCAGCGTAGGGGGGGTGTCTTCCAGCTCTGGGGCCAACGTCCTGACTTTC. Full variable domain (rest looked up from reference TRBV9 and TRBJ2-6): DSGVTQTPKHLITATGQRVTLRCSPRSGDLSVYWYQQSLDQGLQFLIQYYNGEERAKGNILERFSAQQFPDLHSELNLSSLELGDSALYFCASSVGGVSSSSGANVLTFGAGSRLTVL.

CDR3 region: CASSSTSDEQYF. In nucleotides, the CDR3 is TGTGCCAGCAGCTCTACTAGTGACGAGCAGTACTTC. This rearrangement joins TRBV6-5 to TRBJ2-7; possibly TRBD2 for D (5 bases). The CDR3 spans 12 residues. V gave up 6 bases and J gave up 5 bases, with 11 bases separating them. Germline-derived CDR1 and CDR2 are MNHEY and SVGAGI.

CDR3 bases: TGTGCCACCGCCTATTTGGGGGGGCTGAACACTGAAGCTTTCTTT. It encodes CATAYLGGLNTEAFF. The V gene is TRBV6-6, the J gene TRBJ1-1, with D tentatively TRBD1 (6 bases). Trimming pared 10 bases from V and 0 bases from J, leaving 18 bases between. CDR1 and CDR2 (germline): MNHNY, SVGAGI (reference sequence). The CDR3 consists of 15 residues.

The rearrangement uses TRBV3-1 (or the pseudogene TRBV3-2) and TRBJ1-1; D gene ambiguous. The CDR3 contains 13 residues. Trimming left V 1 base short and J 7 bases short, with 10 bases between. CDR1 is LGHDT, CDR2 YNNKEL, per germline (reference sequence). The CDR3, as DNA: TGTGCCAGCAGCCAAGGAGCGGGAGGTGAAGCTTTCTTT. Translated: CASSQGAGGEAFF.

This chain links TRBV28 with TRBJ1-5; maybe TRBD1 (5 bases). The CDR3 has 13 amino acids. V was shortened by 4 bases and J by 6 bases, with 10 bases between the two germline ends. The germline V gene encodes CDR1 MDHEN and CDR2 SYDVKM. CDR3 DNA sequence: TGTGCCAGCAGTTCCTCAGGGTTTCAGCCCCAGCATTTT. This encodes CASSSSGFQPQHF.

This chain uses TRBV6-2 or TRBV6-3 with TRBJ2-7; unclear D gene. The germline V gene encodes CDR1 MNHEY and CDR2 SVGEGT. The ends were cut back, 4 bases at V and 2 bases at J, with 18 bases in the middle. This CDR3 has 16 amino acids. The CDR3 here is CASSSPAPMRAYEQYF. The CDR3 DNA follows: TGTGCCAGCAGTTCGCCTGCTCCTATGAGAGCCTACGAGCAGTACTTC.

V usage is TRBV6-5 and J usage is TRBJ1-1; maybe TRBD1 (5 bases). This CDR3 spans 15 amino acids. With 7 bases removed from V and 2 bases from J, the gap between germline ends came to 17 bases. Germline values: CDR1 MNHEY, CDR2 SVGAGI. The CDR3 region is CASTRGTGGNTEAFF. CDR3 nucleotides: TGTGCCAGCACGCGGGGGACGGGGGGAAACACTGAAGCTTTCTTT.

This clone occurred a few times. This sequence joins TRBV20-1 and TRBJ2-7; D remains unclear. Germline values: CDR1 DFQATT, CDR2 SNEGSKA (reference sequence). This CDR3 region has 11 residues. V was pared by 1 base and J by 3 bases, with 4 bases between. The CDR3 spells CSARALYEQYF. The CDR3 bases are TGCAGTGCTAGAGCCCTCTACGAGCAGTACTTC.

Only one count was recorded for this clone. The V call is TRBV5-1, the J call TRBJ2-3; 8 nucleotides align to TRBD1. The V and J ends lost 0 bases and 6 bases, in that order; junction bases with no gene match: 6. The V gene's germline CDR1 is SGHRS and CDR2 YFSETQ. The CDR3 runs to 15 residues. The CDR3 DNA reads TGCGCCAGCAGCTTGGAGGGGACAGGACGGGATACGCAGTATTTT. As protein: CASSLEGTGRDTQYF. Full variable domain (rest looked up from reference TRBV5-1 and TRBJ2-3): KAGVTQTPRYLIKTRGQQVTLSCSPISGHRSVSWYQQTPGQGLQFLFEYFSETQRNKGNFPGRFSGRQFSNSRSEMNVSTLELGDSALYLCASSLEGTGRDTQYFGPGTRLTVL.